Each of the 14 T cell receptor beta chains below was sequenced from the same sample in a study of long-term antiretroviral therapy in people with HIV. The assay, immunoSEQ v3.0, was run at survey level. TCRdb's table, derived via immunoSEQ multiplex PCR, lists solely in-frame clones and lacks some. Of 40,000 or so clones detected, approximately 86% appear once; the ten largest clones hold about 4%. The starting material was unsorted PBMCs, obtained just before starting antiretroviral therapy. All receptors derive from a woman aged 18-29 years with HIV.

The gene calls are TRBV4-2 and TRBJ2-3; no firm D call. The CDR3 runs 14 residues. V shed 0 bases and J shed 3 bases, with 7 bases lying between them. From germline, CDR1 is LGHNA and CDR2 YNFKEQ. CDR3 coding DNA: TGTGCCAGCAGCCAAGAAGGGTATACAGATACGCAGTATTTT. Translating gives CASSQEGYTDTQYF.

This clone has just one count. V gene TRBV27 combines with J gene TRBJ1-5, with 9 nucleotides matching TRBD1. CDR3 length equals 15 residues. J was trimmed by 6 bases and V by 5 bases; bases with no gene match: 8. Germline V CDR1 and CDR2: MNHEY, SMNVEV (reference sequence). CDR3 sequence: CASSGRQGDVQPQHF. CDR3 coding DNA: TGTGCCAGCAGTGGGCGACAGGGGGATGTTCAGCCCCAGCATTTT.

The chain carries TRBV11-2 and TRBJ2-1, with 9 bases identical to TRBD2. This CDR3 region has 16 residues. The junction had 1 base not matched to a gene; V was cut back by 1 base and J by 0 bases. Germline assignment: CDR1 SGHAT and CDR2 FQNNGV. CDR3 in DNA: TGTGCCAGCAGCTTAGTACTAGCGGGCTCCTACAATGAGCAGTTCTTC. This encodes CASSLVLAGSYNEQFF.

The rearrangement uses TRBV15 and TRBJ2-7; a possible D gene is TRBD2 (6 bases). Trimming took 2 bases from V and 2 from J, leaving 16 bases between them. The CDR3 totals 16 residues. In germline, CDR1 is LNHNV, CDR2 YYDKDF (reference sequence). The chain's CDR3 is CATSRFLLGGTYEQYF. CDR3 coding DNA: TGTGCCACCAGCAGATTCCTCCTCGGGGGAACCTACGAGCAGTACTTC.

The CDR3 nucleotides read TGTGCCAGCAGTTTCACTAGCGGGACCAATGAGCAGTTCTTC. As protein: CASSFTSGTNEQFF. J is TRBJ2-1 and V is TRBV27; TRBD2 matches 10 bases. The ends lost 3 bases at V and 6 bases at J; junction bases unmatched: 2. The germline V gene encodes CDR1 MNHEY and CDR2 SMNVEV (reference sequence). The CDR3 has 14 amino acids.

The chain links TRBV28 to TRBJ2-2, with TRBD1 identical over 11 bases. CDR1 is MDHEN, CDR2 SYDVKM, per germline. CDR3 size: 16 residues. V gave up 7 bases and J gave up 6 bases; unmatched junction bases: 10. The CDR3 bases are TGTGCCAGCATCGCCGGACAGGGGGCATTTCCCGGGGAGCTGTTTTTT. Its translation is CASIAGQGAFPGELFF.

The V and J genes are TRBV10-3 and TRBJ2-7, with 8 nucleotides matching TRBD2. This CDR3 has 13 residues. Germline assignment: CDR1 ENHRY and CDR2 SYGVKD. With 10 bases clipped from V and 6 bases from J, the junction kept 11 bases outside the gene matches. CDR3 nucleotides: TGTGCCACCGTCGGGGGGGTTCGGTCCGAGCAGTACTTC. Amino acids: CATVGGVRSEQYF.

This chain links TRBV5-4 with TRBJ2-7; TRBD2 is a possible D gene (6 bases). This CDR3 is built from 15 residues. V was pared by 0 bases and J by 0 bases, with 10 bases between. The germline gives CDR1 SGHNT, CDR2 YYREEE (reference sequence). The CDR3 protein is CASSLGRGSSYEQYF. The CDR3 DNA reads as TGTGCCAGCAGCTTGGGGCGGGGTAGCTCCTACGAGCAGTACTTC.

The chain recombines TRBV4-3 with TRBJ2-1; maybe TRBD2 (6 bases). This CDR3 comprises 16 residues. V lost 0 bases and J lost 8, with 17 bases in between. Germline CDR1 LGHNA, CDR2 YSLEER. The CDR3 coding sequence is TGCGCCAGCAGCCAAGAATGGGACGATGGGGGGTATGAGCAGTTCTTC. Protein: CASSQEWDDGGYEQFF.

This chain links TRBV7-2 with TRBJ1-3; no clear D. This CDR3 region has 15 residues. The V and J ends lost 1 base and 0 bases respectively, with 7 bases between them. The germline V gene has CDR1 SGHTA and CDR2 FQGNSA. The CDR3 reads CASSLVGVSGNTIYF. The CDR3 DNA follows: TGTGCCAGCAGCTTAGTCGGAGTCTCTGGAAACACCATATATTTT.

CDR3 DNA: TGTGCCAGCAGGGGGGATTTTGTGTCCTACGAGCAGTACTTC. Its translation is CASRGDFVSYEQYF. V gene TRBV5-4 combines with J gene TRBJ2-7; D may be TRBD1 or TRBD2 (5 bases each). The germline V gene has CDR1 SGHNT and CDR2 YYREEE (reference sequence). Deletions cut 5 bases from V and 1 base from J, with 13 bases between. The CDR3 loop spans 14 amino acids.

The chain uses TRBV9 and TRBJ2-1, with 11 nucleotides matching TRBD2. The CDR3 totals 16 residues. V lost 3 bases and J lost 9; bases outside the gene matches: 11. CDR1 is SGDLS, CDR2 YYNGEE, per germline. CDR3 sequence reads: CASSALAGGPDSEQFF. The CDR3 bases are TGTGCCAGCAGCGCTCTAGCGGGAGGTCCCGATAGTGAGCAGTTCTTC.

The chain links TRBV11-2 to TRBJ2-3, with D maybe TRBD2 (6 bases). From germline, CDR1 is SGHAT and CDR2 FQNNGV. The CDR3 has 19 amino acids. The V and J ends lost 3 bases and 2 bases respectively, with 24 bases between them. The CDR3 region is CASSLGLPSGFATTDTQYF. The CDR3, as DNA: TGTGCCAGCAGCTTGGGACTCCCCTCGGGCTTTGCTACCACAGATACGCAGTATTTT.

The CDR3 reads CASSFASGRSYTDTQYF. The CDR3, as DNA: TGTGCCAGCAGTTTCGCTTCGGGCAGATCCTACACAGATACGCAGTATTTT. The V and J genes are TRBV28 and TRBJ2-3, with D hard to call. CDR1 MDHEN and CDR2 SYDVKM come from the germline V gene. V was cut by 3 bases and J by 2 bases, with 18 bases left in between. The CDR3 has 17 residues.